This paragraph reports one T cell receptor beta chain. The antigen is undetermined. The data are from a study of OX40 agonist ivuxolimab in advanced cancers. Study as a whole: Ivuxolimab is a fully human IgG2 antibody that activates OX40 (CD134). Partial responses were observed in three patients, of whom one had hepatocellular carcinoma and two had cutaneous melanoma. Broader study findings: Expanded clones tended on average to be more numerous among CD8+ T cells than CD4+.

Assay: immunoSEQ multiplex PCR; the TCRdb copy retains only in-frame clones and omits some. This sample yields 55,000 to 75,000 clones, of which approximately 91% are seen a single time; 3.8% belongs to the top ten. With 5 bases clipped from V and 1 base from J, the junction kept 4 bases outside the gene matches. CDR3 length equals 14 residues. Germline V gene sequence: CDR1 MNHEY, CDR2 SMNVEV (reference sequence). Blood samples were obtained at baseline, cycle 4 day 1, and cycle 7 day 1. Sequencing was performed on CD4+ or CD8+ T cells sorted from blood, taken in a trial of the OX40 agonist ivuxolimab. This clonotype was sampled from an adult with an advanced solid tumor such as melanoma, head and neck, liver or kidney cancer. The chain links TRBV27 to TRBJ1-1, with 7 bases aligning to TRBD1. CDR3 region: CASSLGTANTEAFF. The CDR3 DNA sequence: TGTGCCAGCAGTCTAGGGACAGCGAACACTGAAGCTTTCTTT.